Only a few counts were recorded for the clone carrying this TCR beta chain. The CDR3 runs 15 residues. The V gene's germline CDR1 is LGHNA and CDR2 YNFKEQ. Trimming left V 2 bases short and J 5 bases short, with 16 bases between. The sample originates from a study of patients and donors after allogeneic stem cell transplantation. TCRdb fed the RT-PCR reads into MiXCR, producing one record per CDR3 protein. Of under 200,000 distinct CDR3 sequences listed, 30% are singletons. The TCR was taken from a human donor who was either an allogeneic HSCT recipient or a stem cell or donor lymphocyte infusion donor (not recorded which). It is not recorded whose cells these are; they may come from a transplant donor. V usage is TRBV4-2 and J usage is TRBJ2-7; D may be TRBD1 (5 bases). The source material was blood, either unsorted or a sorted T cell fraction (not recorded which). CDR3 sequence: CASSQPAAGSHEQYF. The CDR3 nucleotides are TGTGCCAGCAGCCAACCGGCCGCAGGGTCCCACGAGCAGTACTTC.